This is a list of T cell receptor beta chains from one sample in a study of low-dose radiotherapy and immunotherapy resistance in tumors. TCRdb reprocessed the reads via MiXCR and lists one record per CDR3 protein. The sample yields 55,000 to 65,000 distinct CDR3 sequences, around 27% seen once. The sequenced sample was PBMCs, obtained before treatment. These TCRs come from a male donor with rectosigmoid adenocarcinoma. CDR3s include the opening cysteine and the closing phenylalanine or tryptophan. Each record gives: V gene, clone size, CDR3 protein. Size tells how often a clone was seen (once, few, many) or the class of an expanded clone, and some rows leave it out.

V gene: TRBV7-9; clone size: many; CDR3 protein: CASSPRNTGAYGYTF
V gene: TRBV7-9; clone size: many; CDR3 protein: CASIKGDTNYGYTF
V gene: TRBV4-1; clone size: once; CDR3 protein: CASSLSQGLGTEAFF
V gene: TRBV5-1; clone size: many; CDR3 protein: CASSLAASGGIADTQYF
V gene: TRBV19; clone size: many; CDR3 protein: CASSIWGRGQPQHF
V gene: TRBV20-1; clone size: many; CDR3 protein: CSASKRESAYEQYF
V gene: TRBV6-2/TRBV6-3; clone size: .; CDR3 protein: CASSYRDNYGYTF
V gene: TRBV29-1; clone size: many; CDR3 protein: CSAEGYRNTEAFF
V gene: TRBV6-5; clone size: .; CDR3 protein: CASSYSGAQTNEKLFF
V gene: TRBV19; clone size: many; CDR3 protein: CASASYSGRTYEQYF
V gene: TRBV5-4; clone size: .; CDR3 protein: CASSQTSGRVETQYF
V gene: TRBV7-8; clone size: many; CDR3 protein: CASSLRDEGSYEQYF
V gene: TRBV6-2/TRBV6-3; clone size: many; CDR3 protein: CASSPGQGSGELFF
V gene: TRBV11-3; clone size: once; CDR3 protein: CASSLVGAGETQYF
V gene: TRBV12-5; clone size: many; CDR3 protein: CASGLPPSYGYTF
V gene: TRBV12-3/TRBV12-4; clone size: many; CDR3 protein: CASSFTGVSYEQYF
V gene: TRBV20-1; clone size: many; CDR3 protein: CSAPSFRTDTQYF
V gene: TRBV6-2/TRBV6-3; clone size: many; CDR3 protein: CASIEDGLAGVTGELFF
V gene: TRBV20-1; clone size: many; CDR3 protein: CSAARNTEAFF
V gene: TRBV14; clone size: many; CDR3 protein: CASSQGGLSNEKLFF
V gene: TRBV20-1; clone size: few; CDR3 protein: CSARTSGPYNEQFF
V gene: TRBV7-2; clone size: .; CDR3 protein: CASSVGSPGEQYF
V gene: TRBV28; clone size: many; CDR3 protein: CASSTGGPYNEQFF
V gene: TRBV7-9; clone size: many; CDR3 protein: CASQIGTSGGTDTQYF
V gene: TRBV14; clone size: .; CDR3 protein: CASSRSGTSSYNEQFF
V gene: TRBV7-2; clone size: .; CDR3 protein: CASSVAGQALNEQYF
V gene: TRBV12-3/TRBV12-4; clone size: many; CDR3 protein: CASSLSGGPAEKLFF
V gene: TRBV5-8; clone size: many; CDR3 protein: CASSLVRDDNEQFF
V gene: TRBV27; clone size: many; CDR3 protein: CASSLTTSSYNEQFF
V gene: TRBV6-5; clone size: many; CDR3 protein: CASRPGDIRNEQFF
V gene: TRBV28; clone size: .; CDR3 protein: CASSFSKVYEQYF
V gene: TRBV27; clone size: many; CDR3 protein: CASSRFPLNLNYGYTF
V gene: TRBV15; clone size: few; CDR3 protein: CATSTVGLPRAGELFF
V gene: TRBV15; clone size: few; CDR3 protein: CATSSPDRVNTEAFF
V gene: TRBV27; clone size: few; CDR3 protein: CASSLAGTGHSGYTF
V gene: TRBV20-1; clone size: .; CDR3 protein: CSASEGGDTQYF
V gene: TRBV7-2; clone size: many; CDR3 protein: CASSPVFTNTGELFF
V gene: TRBV4-3; clone size: many; CDR3 protein: CASSQERWTSNSPLHF
V gene: TRBV5-1; clone size: .; CDR3 protein: CASSLLAIYNEQFF
V gene: TRBV28; clone size: many; CDR3 protein: CASSSGLRLAERNNEQFF
V gene: TRBV29-1; clone size: .; CDR3 protein: CSVGTDQETQYF
V gene: TRBV19; clone size: many; CDR3 protein: CASSYLDQPQHF
V gene: TRBV7-2; clone size: many; CDR3 protein: CASSLYPGLAYEQFF
V gene: TRBV3-1; clone size: few; CDR3 protein: CASSQEAGTYEQYF
V gene: TRBV6-5; clone size: .; CDR3 protein: CASSDGSRYGYTF
V gene: TRBV11-3; clone size: .; CDR3 protein: CASSASGNPYNEQFF
V gene: TRBV12-3/TRBV12-4; clone size: many; CDR3 protein: CASSFGGRGNTIYF
V gene: TRBV12-3/TRBV12-4; clone size: many; CDR3 protein: CASSSGGNQPQHF
V gene: TRBV19; clone size: .; CDR3 protein: CASRNRDPGNEQFF
V gene: TRBV28; clone size: many; CDR3 protein: CASTQSNRDTQYF
V gene: TRBV5-1; clone size: many; CDR3 protein: CASAGNRQETQYF
V gene: TRBV28; clone size: .; CDR3 protein: CAGRGAGANVLTF
V gene: TRBV20-1; clone size: many; CDR3 protein: CSARWENSNQPQHF
V gene: TRBV7-2; clone size: many; CDR3 protein: CASSSQGAEAFF
V gene: TRBV7-2; clone size: .; CDR3 protein: CASSPRETYEQYF
V gene: TRBV12-5; clone size: many; CDR3 protein: CASGSGQGNYGYTF
V gene: TRBV7-2; clone size: medium-sized; CDR3 protein: CASSGLAGASEQFF